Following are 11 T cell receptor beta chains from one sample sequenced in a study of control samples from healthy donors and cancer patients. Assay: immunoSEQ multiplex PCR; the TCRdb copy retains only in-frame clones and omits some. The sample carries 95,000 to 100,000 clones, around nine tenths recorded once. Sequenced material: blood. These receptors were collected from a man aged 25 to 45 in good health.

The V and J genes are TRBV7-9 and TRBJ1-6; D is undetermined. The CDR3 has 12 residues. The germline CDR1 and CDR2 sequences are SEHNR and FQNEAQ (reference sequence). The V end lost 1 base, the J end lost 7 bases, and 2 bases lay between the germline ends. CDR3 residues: CASSLENSPLHF. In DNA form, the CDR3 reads TGTGCCAGCAGCTTAGAGAATTCACCCCTCCACTTT.

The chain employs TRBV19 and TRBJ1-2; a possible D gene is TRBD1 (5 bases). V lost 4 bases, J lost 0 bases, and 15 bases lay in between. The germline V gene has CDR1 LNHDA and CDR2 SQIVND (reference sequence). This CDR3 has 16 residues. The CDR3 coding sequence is TGTGCCAGTAGTAACCCGGGACGGAATACTAACTATGGCTACACCTTC. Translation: CASSNPGRNTNYGYTF.

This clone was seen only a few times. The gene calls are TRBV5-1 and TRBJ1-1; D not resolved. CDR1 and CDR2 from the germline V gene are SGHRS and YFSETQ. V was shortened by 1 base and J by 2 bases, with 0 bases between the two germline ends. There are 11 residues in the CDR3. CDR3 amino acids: CASSLNTEAFF. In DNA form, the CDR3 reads TGCGCCAGCAGCTTGAACACTGAAGCTTTCTTT. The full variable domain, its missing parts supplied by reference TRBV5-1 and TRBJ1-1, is KAGVTQTPRYLIKTRGQQVTLSCSPISGHRSVSWYQQTPGQGLQFLFEYFSETQRNKGNFPGRFSGRQFSNSRSEMNVSTLELGDSALYLCASSLNTEAFFGQGTRLTVV.

The CDR3 DNA reads as TGTGCCAGCACCCACAGGGTTTCCTACGAGCAGTACTTC. It yields the protein CASTHRVSYEQYF. The V gene is TRBV6-5, the J gene TRBJ2-7, with D perhaps matching TRBD1 (6 bases). The CDR3 spans 13 residues. Per germline, CDR1 MNHEY and CDR2 SVGAGI. The germline V and J ends were trimmed by 7 bases and 1 base, with 11 bases remaining between them.

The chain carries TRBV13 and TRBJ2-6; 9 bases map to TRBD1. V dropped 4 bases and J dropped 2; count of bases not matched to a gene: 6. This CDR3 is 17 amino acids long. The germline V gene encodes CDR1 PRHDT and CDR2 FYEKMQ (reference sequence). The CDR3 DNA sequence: TGTGCCAGCAGCTCCCCCACAGGGGGCACTGGGGCCAACGTCCTGACTTTC. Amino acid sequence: CASSSPTGGTGANVLTF.

The CDR3 region has the DNA TGTGCCAGCAGTGATTGGGGGGGGGATACGCAGTATTTT. This codes for CASSDWGGDTQYF. The chain recombines TRBV6-1 with TRBJ2-3; 7 positions match TRBD2. Per the germline V gene, CDR1 is MNHNS and CDR2 is SASEGT. This CDR3 has 13 residues. The J segment lost 6 bases and the V segment lost 3 bases, leaving 3 bases of the junction unmatched.

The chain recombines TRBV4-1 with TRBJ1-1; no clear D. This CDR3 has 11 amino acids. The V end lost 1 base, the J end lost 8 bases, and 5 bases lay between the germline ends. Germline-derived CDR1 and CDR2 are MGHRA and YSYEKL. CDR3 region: CASSQGQEAFF. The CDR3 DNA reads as TGCGCCAGCAGCCAAGGTCAAGAAGCTTTCTTT.

The CDR3 nucleotides are TGCGCCAGCAGCTTAGTGGGTGGGGTGTCGGATACGCAGTATTTT. Amino acid sequence: CASSLVGGVSDTQYF. This chain uses TRBV5-1 with TRBJ2-3; no clear D. This CDR3 is 15 amino acids long. Germline V gene sequence: CDR1 SGHRS, CDR2 YFSETQ. Trimming stripped 2 bases from V and 6 bases from J, with 16 bases between.

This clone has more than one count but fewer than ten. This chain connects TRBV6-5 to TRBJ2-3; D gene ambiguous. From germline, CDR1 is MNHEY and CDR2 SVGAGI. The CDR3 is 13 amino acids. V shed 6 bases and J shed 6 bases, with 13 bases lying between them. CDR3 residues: CASRRSWGDTQYF. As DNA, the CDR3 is TGTGCCAGCAGGCGTTCTTGGGGTGATACGCAGTATTTT.

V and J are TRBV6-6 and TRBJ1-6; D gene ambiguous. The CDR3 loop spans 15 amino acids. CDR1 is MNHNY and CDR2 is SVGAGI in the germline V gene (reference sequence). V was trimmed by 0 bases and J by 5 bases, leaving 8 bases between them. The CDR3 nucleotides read TGTGCCAGCAGTTACTCGAAAGGGAATAATTCACCCCTCCACTTT. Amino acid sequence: CASSYSKGNNSPLHF.

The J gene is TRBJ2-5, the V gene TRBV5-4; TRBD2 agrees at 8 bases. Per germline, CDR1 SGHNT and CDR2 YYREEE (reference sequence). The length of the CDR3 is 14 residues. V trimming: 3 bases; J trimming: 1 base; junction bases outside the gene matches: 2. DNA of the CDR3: TGTGCCAGCAGCTCCCGGGGGGGCCAAGAGACCCAGTACTTC. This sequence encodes CASSSRGGQETQYF.